This record looks at one T cell receptor beta chain sequence and its context. Some clones are missing from TCRdb's copy, which holds only in-frame ones; the method was immunoSEQ multiplex PCR. Of hundreds of thousands of clones in the sample, approximately 86% were seen once. The data belong to a study of blood T cell repertoires in COVID-19. Study-level background: PBMCs, B-cell-depleted T cells, or T cells provided the cDNA or gDNA that made up the material.

The CDR3 covers 13 residues. The V gene lost 9 bases and the J gene lost 5 bases, with 16 bases spanning the gap. CDR1 and CDR2 from the germline V gene are LNHDA and SQIVND (reference sequence). The chain is built from TRBV19 and TRBJ1-2; D gene unclear. This clonotype originated in a woman aged 40 to 50 with acute COVID-19. The sequencing sample was made of PBMCs or T cells enriched from blood (not recorded which). The CDR3 is CASAWTGGYGYTF. The CDR3 DNA reads TGTGCCAGCGCCTGGACGGGAGGATATGGCTACACCTTC.